The TCR beta chain under discussion was sequenced for a study of identical twins. Germline loops: CDR1 SEHNR, CDR2 FQNEAQ (reference sequence). V was pared by 1 base and J by 8 bases, with 12 bases between. CDR3 size: 14 residues. Study-level findings and limits: The more abundant beta clonotypes in cord blood had fewer insertions, and memory repertoires did not show this.

TCRdb ran MiXCR on the 5' RACE reads and lists one entry per CDR3 protein. The sample carries roughly 230,000 distinct CDR3 sequences, 6.5% to 9.5% recorded once. As regards this clonotype: Its antigen is unidentified.

These data were also filed under a second study, of yellow fever vaccine responses in identical twins.

Material: CD8+ T cells sorted from blood. This receptor was obtained from a woman aged 18 to 35 in good health. The rearrangement joins TRBV7-9 to TRBJ2-1; D is undetermined. The CDR3 DNA follows: TGTGCCAGCAGCTTAGTGGGGATGTGGGATGAGCAGTTCTTC. Its translation is CASSLVGMWDEQFF. The complete variable domain, with remaining parts taken from reference TRBV7-9 and TRBJ2-1, reads DTGVSQNPRHKITKRGQNVTFRCDPISEHNRLYWYRQTLGQGPEFLTYFQNEAQLEKSRLLSDRFSAERPKGSFSTLEIQRTEQGDSAMYLCASSLVGMWDEQFFGPGTRLTVL.